A selection of T cell receptor beta chains follows, all from one sample in a study of cytomegalovirus exposure and HLA in healthy donors. Some clones are missing from TCRdb's copy, which holds only in-frame ones; the method was immunoSEQ multiplex PCR. This sample's clone table lists around 200,000 clones. The sample comprised PBMCs. These receptors came from a woman younger than 45 in good health and CMV-seropositive. The conserved cysteine and the conserved F or W are not part of the CDR3 here. D genes are given only for firm matches.

D: TRBD1; V: TRBV11-2; J: TRBJ1-4; CDR3: ASRPWTGVHEKLF
D: NA; V: TRBV7-9; J: TRBJ2-3; CDR3: ASSPKRRVTDTQY
D: TRBD1; V: TRBV29-1; J: TRBJ2-1; CDR3: SVEGGQRYNEQF
D: TRBD2; V: TRBV10-1; J: TRBJ2-3; CDR3: ASSDFGLAGGQHTQY
D: NA; V: TRBV4-1; J: TRBJ1-1; CDR3: ASSQRDGGPRTEAF
D: NA; V: TRBV9; J: TRBJ1-3; CDR3: ASSVETGSSGNTIY
D: NA; V: TRBV4-1; J: TRBJ2-5; CDR3: ASSRMGREVLETQY
D: TRBD1; V: TRBV19; J: TRBJ2-1; CDR3: ASSLGTGVNEQF
D: NA; V: TRBV29-1; J: TRBJ2-1; CDR3: SVGGPYNEQF
D: TRBD2; V: TRBV10-1; J: TRBJ2-3; CDR3: ASSEGGLAGADTQY
D: NA; V: TRBV27; J: TRBJ1-5; CDR3: ASSLRTGFQPQH
D: NA; V: TRBV19; J: TRBJ1-6; CDR3: ASSITGNNSPLH
D: NA; V: TRBV6-4; J: TRBJ1-6; CDR3: ASSEGANSPLH
D: NA; V: TRBV7-6; J: TRBJ1-4; CDR3: ASSLVSRGAGEKLF
D: NA; V: TRBV5-6; J: TRBJ1-1; CDR3: ASRLLTVNTEAF
D: NA; V: TRBV4-3; J: TRBJ2-1; CDR3: ASSQDRGGIEF
D: TRBD1; V: TRBV6-5; J: TRBJ1-6; CDR3: ATGGGTGGSPLH
D: NA; V: TRBV28; J: TRBJ2-7; CDR3: ASSLIASSGYEQY
D: TRBD2; V: TRBV7-9; J: TRBJ2-5; CDR3: ASSLEVGGVSETQY
D: NA; V: TRBV7-9; J: TRBJ2-3; CDR3: ASSQGNSGSTDTQY
D: TRBD1; V: TRBV7-9; J: TRBJ1-4; CDR3: ASTGQGYATNEKLF
D: NA; V: TRBV6-6; J: TRBJ1-5; CDR3: ASSYAVGLQPQH
D: TRBD1; V: TRBV29-1; J: TRBJ1-2; CDR3: SAGQEGYGYT
D: TRBD2; V: TRBV5-1; J: TRBJ2-1; CDR3: ASSLGLAGVNNEQF
D: NA; V: TRBV19; J: TRBJ1-3; CDR3: ASSIAGGIGGNTIY
D: NA; V: TRBV9; J: TRBJ2-5; CDR3: ASGPRGPQETQY
D: NA; V: TRBV7-9; J: TRBJ1-2; CDR3: ASSLDSQYGYT
D: TRBD1; V: TRBV7-9; J: TRBJ1-2; CDR3: ASREDRGRNYGYT
D: TRBD1; V: TRBV4-3; J: TRBJ1-1; CDR3: ASSPGTGGTEAF
D: NA; V: TRBV7-9; J: TRBJ1-1; CDR3: ASSQGLDTEAF
D: TRBD2; V: TRBV7-6; J: TRBJ2-1; CDR3: ASRYWRGGRINEQF
D: TRBD2; V: TRBV5-1; J: TRBJ2-3; CDR3: ATRTSGASTDTQY
D: NA; V: TRBV28; J: TRBJ2-7; CDR3: ASSPTAVYEQY